This TCR beta chain appears in the sequencing data of a study of shared clonotypes between healthy human individuals. Study-wide points: Sampling used blood alone; tissue repertoires probably differ.

Points on this clone: Its antigen is currently unknown.

When replicate PCRs were run on sorted subsets, they used around 200 ng DNA, some 30,000 T cell genomes. The data were produced by immunoSEQ multiplex PCR, yet TCRdb's version contains in-frame clones alone and is incomplete. The sample consists of about 580,000 clones, about 98% of them appearing once. The CDR3 is 15 residues long. With V trimmed by 0 bases and J by 14 bases, 7 bases remained unmatched. CDR1 and CDR2 from the germline V gene are MNHEY and SVGAGI. It was CD45RO-negative cells, positively selected for CCR7, that made up naive CD8 cells, with terminally differentiated effector memory CD45RA+ cells excluded.

This TCR was sampled from a man aged 25-45 years in good health. Sequencing used naive CD8+ T cells sorted from blood. The rearrangement links TRBV6-5 to TRBJ2-1; TRBD2 agrees at 13 bases. In DNA form, the CDR3 reads TGTGCCAGCAGTTACTCCGGGACTAGCGGGAAAGTTGAGTTCTTC. It is translated as CASSYSGTSGKVEFF.